The 4 T cell receptor beta chains below come from one sample, sequenced in a study of early T cells in non-severe SARS-CoV-2 infection. Each CDR3 protein gets one entry after TCRdb re-called the 5' RACE reads with MiXCR. The data contain some 30,000 distinct CDR3 sequences, 6.6% of them singletons. The sample was whole blood. All receptors derive from an adult who was a healthcare worker with PCR-confirmed SARS-CoV-2 infection or an uninfected control (not recorded which).

This clonotype was detected many times. V gene TRBV7-2 combines with J gene TRBJ1-1; 8 nucleotides agree with TRBD1. V lost 1 base to trimming and J lost 8 bases; unmatched junction nucleotides: 12. Germline CDR1 reads SGHTA; CDR2 reads FQGNSA. The CDR3 is 16 amino acids. The CDR3 DNA reads as TGTGCCAGCAGCTTAGTAGTCGCAGGGGGCGTGGCCGAAGCTTTCTTT. Translated, it gives CASSLVVAGGVAEAFF. Full variable domain (missing parts from reference TRBV7-2 and TRBJ1-1): GAGVSQSPSNKVTEKGKDVELRCDPISGHTALYWYRQSLGQGLEFLIYFQGNSAPDKSGLPSDRFSAERTGGSVSTLTIQRTQQEDSAVYLCASSLVVAGGVAEAFFGQGTRLTVV.

This clonotype occurred many times. The V and J genes are TRBV7-9 and TRBJ2-1; 11 nucleotides line up with TRBD1. This CDR3 has 16 residues. Per the germline V gene, CDR1 is SEHNR and CDR2 is FQNEAQ (reference sequence). J was trimmed by 10 bases and V by 2 bases; bases with no gene match: 10. The CDR3 sequence: CASSLTPGTGGPEQFF. CDR3 DNA sequence: TGTGCCAGCAGCTTAACCCCCGGGACAGGGGGACCCGAGCAGTTCTTC.

This clonotype was observed many times. The V call is TRBV6-2 or TRBV6-3, the J call TRBJ1-2; 7 nucleotides match TRBD1. V lost 6 bases and J lost 1; bases outside the gene matches: 5. This CDR3 has 14 amino acids. CDR1 and CDR2 (germline): MNHEY, SVGEGT. The CDR3 reads CASRLGQFNYGYTF. CDR3 DNA sequence: TGTGCCAGCAGACTGGGACAGTTTAACTATGGCTACACCTTC.

This clonotype was seen many times. V usage is TRBV7-2 and J usage is TRBJ2-3; D is undetermined. The V end was cut by 6 bases, the J end by 0 bases, with 10 bases between. The CDR3 has 14 amino acids. Germline-derived CDR1 and CDR2 are SGHTA and FQGNSA. CDR3 bases: TGTGCCAGCAGACTATCCTCTAGCACAGATACGCAGTATTTT. Translation: CASRLSSSTDTQYF.